This T cell receptor beta chain emerged from a study of T cell repertoires in cytomegalovirus infection. The CDR3 covers 14 residues. Germline V gene lookup returns CDR1 LGHDT and CDR2 YNNKEL (reference sequence). V lost 4 bases and J lost 2, with 12 bases in between. TCRdb fed the reads into MiXCR, producing one record per CDR3 protein. The table records under 800,000 distinct CDR3 sequences, 20% to 25% of them present only once. The rearrangement links TRBV3-1 to TRBJ2-7; no clear D gene. Material for sequencing was CD8+ T cells from PBMCs. The clonotype originates from a human donor in good health (CMV status not recorded). Some clones in this sample may be carry-over from other donors' samples. The CDR3 nucleotides read TGTGCCAGCAGCCCTGGCGCAGGTCCCTACGAGCAGTACTTC. It specifies CASSPGAGPYEQYF.